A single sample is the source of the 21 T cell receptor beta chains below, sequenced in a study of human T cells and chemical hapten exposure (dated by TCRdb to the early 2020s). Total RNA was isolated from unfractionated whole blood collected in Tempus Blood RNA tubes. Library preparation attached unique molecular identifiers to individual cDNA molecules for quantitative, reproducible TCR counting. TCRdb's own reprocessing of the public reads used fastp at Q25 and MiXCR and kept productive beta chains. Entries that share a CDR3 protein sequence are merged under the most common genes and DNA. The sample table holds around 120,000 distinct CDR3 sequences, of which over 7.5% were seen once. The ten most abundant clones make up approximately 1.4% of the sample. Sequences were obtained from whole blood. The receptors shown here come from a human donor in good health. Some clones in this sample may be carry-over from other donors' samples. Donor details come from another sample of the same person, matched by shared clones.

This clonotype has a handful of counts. CDR3 in amino acids: CASTRTDTQYF. The CDR3 DNA reads TGTGCCAGCACCCGAACAGATACGCAGTATTTT. The gene calls are TRBV7-2 and TRBJ2-3; D is uncertain. The CDR3 loop spans 11 amino acids. The germline gives CDR1 SGHTA, CDR2 FQGNSA. The germline V and J ends were trimmed by 7 bases and 3 bases, with 5 bases remaining between them.

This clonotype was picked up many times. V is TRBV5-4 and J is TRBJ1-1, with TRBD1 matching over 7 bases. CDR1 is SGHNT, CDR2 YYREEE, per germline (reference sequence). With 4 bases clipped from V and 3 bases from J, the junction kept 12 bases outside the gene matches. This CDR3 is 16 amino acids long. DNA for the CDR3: TGTGCCAGCAGCCCTCCAGGACAGGTCCCAGACACTGAAGCTTTCTTT. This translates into CASSPPGQVPDTEAFF.

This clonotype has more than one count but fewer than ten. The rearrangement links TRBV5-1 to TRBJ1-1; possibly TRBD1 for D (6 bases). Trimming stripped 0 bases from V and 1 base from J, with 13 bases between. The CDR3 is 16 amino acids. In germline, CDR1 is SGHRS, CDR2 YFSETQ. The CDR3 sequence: CASSLETAGENTEAFF. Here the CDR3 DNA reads TGCGCCAGCAGCTTGGAAACGGCAGGGGAGAACACTGAAGCTTTCTTT.

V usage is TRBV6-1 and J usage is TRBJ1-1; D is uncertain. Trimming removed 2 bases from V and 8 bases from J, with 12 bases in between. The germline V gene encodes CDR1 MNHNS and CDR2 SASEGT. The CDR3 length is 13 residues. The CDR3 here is CASSELMGLEAFF. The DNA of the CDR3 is TGTGCCAGCAGTGAACTGATGGGCTTGGAAGCTTTCTTT.

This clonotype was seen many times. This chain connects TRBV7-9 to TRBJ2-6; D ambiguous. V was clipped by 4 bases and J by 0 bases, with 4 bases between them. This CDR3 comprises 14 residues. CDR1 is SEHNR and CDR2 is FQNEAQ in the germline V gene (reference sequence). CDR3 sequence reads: CASSSLSGANVLTF. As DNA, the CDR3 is TGTGCCAGCAGCTCCCTCTCTGGGGCCAACGTCCTGACTTTC.

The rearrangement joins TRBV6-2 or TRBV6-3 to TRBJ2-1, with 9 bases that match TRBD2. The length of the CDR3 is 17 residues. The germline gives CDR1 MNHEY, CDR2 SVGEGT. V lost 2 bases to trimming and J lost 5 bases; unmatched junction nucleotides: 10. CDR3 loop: CASSYQERLAANNEQFF. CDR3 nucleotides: TGTGCCAGCAGTTACCAGGAAAGACTAGCGGCGAACAATGAGCAGTTCTTC.

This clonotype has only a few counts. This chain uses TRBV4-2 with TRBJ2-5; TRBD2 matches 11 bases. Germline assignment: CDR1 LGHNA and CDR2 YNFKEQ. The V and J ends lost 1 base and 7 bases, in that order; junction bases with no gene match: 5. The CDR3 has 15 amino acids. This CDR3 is CASSQALAGGRTQYF. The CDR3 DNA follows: TGTGCCAGCAGCCAAGCCCTAGCGGGGGGTCGGACCCAGTACTTC.

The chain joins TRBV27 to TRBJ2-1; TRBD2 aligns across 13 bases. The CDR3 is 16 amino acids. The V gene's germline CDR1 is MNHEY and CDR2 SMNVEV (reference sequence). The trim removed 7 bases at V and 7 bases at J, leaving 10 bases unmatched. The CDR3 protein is CASTWGPGLAGNEQFF. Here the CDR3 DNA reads TGTGCCAGCACTTGGGGACCGGGACTAGCGGGGAATGAGCAGTTCTTC.

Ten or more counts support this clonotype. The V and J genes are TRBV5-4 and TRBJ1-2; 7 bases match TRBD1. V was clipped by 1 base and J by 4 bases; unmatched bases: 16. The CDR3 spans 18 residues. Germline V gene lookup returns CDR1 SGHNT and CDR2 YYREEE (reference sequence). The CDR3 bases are TGTGCCAGCAGCTTGTTGGCACAGGGGATTAGGGAGGGCTATGGCTACACCTTC. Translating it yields CASSLLAQGIREGYGYTF.

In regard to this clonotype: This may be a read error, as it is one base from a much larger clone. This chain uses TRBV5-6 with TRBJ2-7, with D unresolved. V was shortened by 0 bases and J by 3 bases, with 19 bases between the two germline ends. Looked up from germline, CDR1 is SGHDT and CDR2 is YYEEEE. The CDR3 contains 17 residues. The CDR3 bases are TGTGCCAGCAGCTTGGCCGAGACGGGCAAAGAATTCTACGAGCAGTACTTC. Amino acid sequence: CASSLAETGKEFYEQYF.

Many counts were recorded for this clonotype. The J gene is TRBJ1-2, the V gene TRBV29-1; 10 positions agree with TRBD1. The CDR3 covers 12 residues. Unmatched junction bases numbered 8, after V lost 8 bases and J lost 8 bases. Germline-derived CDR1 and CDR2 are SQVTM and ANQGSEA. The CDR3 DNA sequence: TGCAGCATCGCGGGACAGGGGTTGGGCTACACCTTC. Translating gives CSIAGQGLGYTF.

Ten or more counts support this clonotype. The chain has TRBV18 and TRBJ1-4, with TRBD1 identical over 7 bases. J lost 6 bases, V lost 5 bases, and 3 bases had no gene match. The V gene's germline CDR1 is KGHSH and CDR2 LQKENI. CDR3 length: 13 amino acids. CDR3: CASSTGTDEKLFF. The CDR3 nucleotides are TGTGCCAGCTCAACCGGGACAGATGAAAAACTGTTTTTT. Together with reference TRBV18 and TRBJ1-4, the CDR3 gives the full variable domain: NAGVMQNPRHLVRRRGQEARLRCSPMKGHSHVYWYRQLPEEGLKFMVYLQKENIIDESGMPKERFSAEFPKEGPSILRIQQVVRGDSAAYFCASSTGTDEKLFFGSGTQLSVL.

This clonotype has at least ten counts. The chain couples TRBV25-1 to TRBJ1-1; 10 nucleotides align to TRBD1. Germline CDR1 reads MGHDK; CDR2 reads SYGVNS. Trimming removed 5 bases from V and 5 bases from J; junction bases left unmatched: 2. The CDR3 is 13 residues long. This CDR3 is CASSRDRGTEAFF. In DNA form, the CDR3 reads TGTGCCAGCAGTAGGGACAGGGGTACTGAAGCTTTCTTT.

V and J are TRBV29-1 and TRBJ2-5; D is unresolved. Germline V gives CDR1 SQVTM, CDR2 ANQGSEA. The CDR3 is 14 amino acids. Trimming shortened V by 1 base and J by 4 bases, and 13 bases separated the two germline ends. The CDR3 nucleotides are TGCAGCGTTGAAGGTAGGACCAGACGAGAGACCCAGTACTTC. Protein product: CSVEGRTRRETQYF.

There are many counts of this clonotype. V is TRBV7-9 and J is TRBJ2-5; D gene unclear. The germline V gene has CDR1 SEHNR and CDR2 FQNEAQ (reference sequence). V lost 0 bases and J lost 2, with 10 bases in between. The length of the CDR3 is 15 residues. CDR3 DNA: TGTGCCAGCAGCTTAGCGGGCCCCTTTCAAGAGACCCAGTACTTC. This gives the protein CASSLAGPFQETQYF.

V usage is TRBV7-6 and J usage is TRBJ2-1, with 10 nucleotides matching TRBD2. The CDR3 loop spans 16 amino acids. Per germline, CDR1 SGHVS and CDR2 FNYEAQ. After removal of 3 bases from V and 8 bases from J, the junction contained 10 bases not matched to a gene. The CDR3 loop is CASSFAERGGQYEQFF. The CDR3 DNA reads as TGTGCCAGCAGCTTCGCGGAGCGGGGGGGCCAATATGAGCAGTTCTTC.

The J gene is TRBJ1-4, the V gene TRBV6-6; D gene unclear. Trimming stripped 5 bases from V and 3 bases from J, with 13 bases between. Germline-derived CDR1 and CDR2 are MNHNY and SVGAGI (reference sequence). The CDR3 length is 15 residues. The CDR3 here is CASSHVGGANEKLFF. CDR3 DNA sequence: TGTGCCAGCAGTCACGTTGGTGGGGCTAATGAAAAACTGTTTTTT.

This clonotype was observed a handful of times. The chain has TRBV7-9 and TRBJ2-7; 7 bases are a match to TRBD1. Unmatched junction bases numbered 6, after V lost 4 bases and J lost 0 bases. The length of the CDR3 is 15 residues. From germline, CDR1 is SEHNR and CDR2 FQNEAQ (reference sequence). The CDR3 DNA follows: TGTGCCAGCAGCTCCAGACAGGGCCACTCCTACGAGCAGTACTTC. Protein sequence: CASSSRQGHSYEQYF.

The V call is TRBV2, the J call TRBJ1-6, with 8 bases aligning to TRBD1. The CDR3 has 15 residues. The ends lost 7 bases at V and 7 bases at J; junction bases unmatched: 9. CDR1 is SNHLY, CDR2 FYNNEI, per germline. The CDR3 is CASTPDRAGNSPLHF. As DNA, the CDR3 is TGTGCCAGCACCCCGGACAGGGCTGGGAATTCACCCCTCCACTTT.

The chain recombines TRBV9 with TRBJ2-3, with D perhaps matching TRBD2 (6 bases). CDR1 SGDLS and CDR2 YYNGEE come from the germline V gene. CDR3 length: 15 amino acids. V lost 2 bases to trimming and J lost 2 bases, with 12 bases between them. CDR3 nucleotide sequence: TGTGCCAGCAGCGTTAGCGGATCGGCCACAGATACGCAGTATTTT. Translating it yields CASSVSGSATDTQYF.

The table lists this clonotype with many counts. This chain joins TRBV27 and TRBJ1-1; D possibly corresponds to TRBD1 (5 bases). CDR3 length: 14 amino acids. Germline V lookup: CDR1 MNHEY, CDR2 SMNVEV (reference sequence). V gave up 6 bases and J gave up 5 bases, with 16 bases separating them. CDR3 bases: TGTGCCAGCAGAGTTTCAGGGAGTGCGACTGAAGCTTTCTTT. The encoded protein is CASRVSGSATEAFF.